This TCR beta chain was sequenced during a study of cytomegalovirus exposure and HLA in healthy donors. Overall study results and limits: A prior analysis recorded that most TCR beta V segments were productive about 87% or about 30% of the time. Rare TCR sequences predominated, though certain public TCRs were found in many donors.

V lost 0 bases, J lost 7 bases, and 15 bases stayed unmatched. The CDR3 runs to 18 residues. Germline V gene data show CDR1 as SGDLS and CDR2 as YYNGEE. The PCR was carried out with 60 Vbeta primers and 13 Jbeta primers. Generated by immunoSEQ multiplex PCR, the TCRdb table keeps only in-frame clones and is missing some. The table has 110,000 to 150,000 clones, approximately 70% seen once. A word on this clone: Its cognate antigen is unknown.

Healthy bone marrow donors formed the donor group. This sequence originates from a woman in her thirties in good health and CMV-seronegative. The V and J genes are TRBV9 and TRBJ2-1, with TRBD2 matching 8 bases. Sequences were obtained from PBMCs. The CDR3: CASSVAPGGGGSENEQFF. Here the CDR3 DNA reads TGTGCCAGCAGCGTAGCTCCGGGAGGGGGGGGTTCTGAGAATGAGCAGTTCTTC. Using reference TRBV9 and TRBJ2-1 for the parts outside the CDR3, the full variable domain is DSGVTQTPKHLITATGQRVTLRCSPRSGDLSVYWYQQSLDQGLQFLIQYYNGEERAKGNILERFSAQQFPDLHSELNLSSLELGDSALYFCASSVAPGGGGSENEQFFGPGTRLTVL.